This entry is about one T cell receptor beta chain. CDR3 length: 12 residues. Germline values: CDR1 GTSNPN, CDR2 SVGIG (reference sequence). V was pared by 6 bases and J by 6 bases, with 11 bases between. MiXCR, applied by TCRdb to the PCR reads, yields one record per CDR3 protein. The sample has roughly 81,000 distinct CDR3 sequences; roughly half are singletons. These data belong to a study of CDR3 diversity in severe acne. The chain joins TRBV30 to TRBJ2-2; no firm D call. The sequence was collected from a male donor in good health, serving as a control. The specimen sequenced was blood. CDR3 in amino acids: CACPVMSGELFF. The CDR3 coding sequence is TGTGCCTGTCCCGTAATGTCCGGGGAGCTGTTTTTT.